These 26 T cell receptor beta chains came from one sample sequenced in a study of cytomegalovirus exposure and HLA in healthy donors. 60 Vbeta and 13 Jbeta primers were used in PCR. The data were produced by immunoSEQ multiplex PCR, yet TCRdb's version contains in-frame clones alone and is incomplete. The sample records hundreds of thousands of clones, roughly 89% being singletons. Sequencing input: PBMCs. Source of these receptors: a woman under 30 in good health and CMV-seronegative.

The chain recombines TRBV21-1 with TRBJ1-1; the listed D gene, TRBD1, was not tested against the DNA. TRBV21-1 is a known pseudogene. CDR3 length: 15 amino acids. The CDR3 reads CASSRVPDRVTEAFF. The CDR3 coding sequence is TGTGCCAGCAGCAGGGTCCCCGACAGGGTCACTGAAGCTTTCTTT.

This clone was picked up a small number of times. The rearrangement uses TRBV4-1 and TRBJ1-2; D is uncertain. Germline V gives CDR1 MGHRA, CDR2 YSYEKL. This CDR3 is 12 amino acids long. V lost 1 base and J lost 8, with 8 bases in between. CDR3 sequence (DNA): TGCGCCAGCAGCCAAGGGGCGGGAGGCTACACCTTC. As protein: CASSQGAGGYTF.

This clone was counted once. This CDR3 is CASRTGNYNEQFF. The CDR3 DNA sequence: TGTGCCAGCCGTACAGGGAACTACAATGAGCAGTTCTTC. V is TRBV18 and J is TRBJ2-1, with a weak D call TRBD1 (6 bases). V was trimmed by 8 bases and J by 3 bases, leaving 11 bases between them. This CDR3 region has 13 residues. Germline V CDR1 and CDR2: KGHSH, LQKENI.

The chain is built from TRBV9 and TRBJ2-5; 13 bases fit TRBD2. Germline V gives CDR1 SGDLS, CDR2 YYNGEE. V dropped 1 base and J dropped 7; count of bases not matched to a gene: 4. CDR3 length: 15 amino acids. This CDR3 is CASSVTSGGAVTQYF. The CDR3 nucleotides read TGTGCCAGCAGCGTAACTAGCGGGGGGGCTGTGACCCAGTACTTC. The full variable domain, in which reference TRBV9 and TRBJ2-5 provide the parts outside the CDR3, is DSGVTQTPKHLITATGQRVTLRCSPRSGDLSVYWYQQSLDQGLQFLIQYYNGEERAKGNILERFSAQQFPDLHSELNLSSLELGDSALYFCASSVTSGGAVTQYFGPGTRLLVL.

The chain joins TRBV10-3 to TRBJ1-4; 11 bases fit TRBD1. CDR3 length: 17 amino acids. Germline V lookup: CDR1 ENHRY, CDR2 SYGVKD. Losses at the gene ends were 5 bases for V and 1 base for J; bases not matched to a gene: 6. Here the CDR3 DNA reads TGTGCCATCAGTCTCGGACAGGGGGCCGGAACTAATGAAAAACTGTTTTTT. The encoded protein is CAISLGQGAGTNEKLFF.

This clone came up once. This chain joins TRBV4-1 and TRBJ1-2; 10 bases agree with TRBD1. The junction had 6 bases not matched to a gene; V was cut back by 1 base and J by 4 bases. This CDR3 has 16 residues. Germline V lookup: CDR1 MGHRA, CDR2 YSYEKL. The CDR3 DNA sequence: TGCGCCAGCAGCCAAGCGGGACAGGGGAGGGCCTATGGCTACACCTTC. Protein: CASSQAGQGRAYGYTF.

The CDR3: CASSIDLEDYGYTF. CDR3 in DNA: TGTGCCAGTAGTATAGATCTTGAGGACTATGGCTACACCTTC. The chain recombines TRBV19 with TRBJ1-2, with D unclear. The CDR3 runs 14 residues. Trimming removed 0 bases from V and 3 bases from J, with 8 bases in between. Germline CDR1 reads LNHDA; CDR2 reads SQIVND (reference sequence).

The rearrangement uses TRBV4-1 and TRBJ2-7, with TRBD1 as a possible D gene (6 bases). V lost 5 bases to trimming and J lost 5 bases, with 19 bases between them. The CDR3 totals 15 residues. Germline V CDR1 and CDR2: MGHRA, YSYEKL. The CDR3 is CASSSFQGTHNEQYF. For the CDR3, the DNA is TGCGCCAGCAGCTCATTCCAGGGGACCCACAACGAGCAGTACTTC.

The CDR3 coding sequence is TGTGCCAGACCTTCGGGACAGGGGATGGGAGAGACCCAGTACTTC. Translated, it gives CARPSGQGMGETQYF. V usage is TRBV5-4 and J usage is TRBJ2-5, with 10 bases fitting TRBD1. CDR3 length equals 15 residues. The V gene's germline CDR1 is SGHNT and CDR2 YYREEE (reference sequence). Losses at the gene ends were 8 bases for V and 4 bases for J; bases not matched to a gene: 11.

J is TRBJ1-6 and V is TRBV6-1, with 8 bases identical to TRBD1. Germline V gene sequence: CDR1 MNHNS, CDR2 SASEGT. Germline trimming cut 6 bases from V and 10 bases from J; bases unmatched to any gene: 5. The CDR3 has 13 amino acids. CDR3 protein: CASSKPGGSPLHF. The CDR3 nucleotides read TGTGCCAGCAGCAAACCAGGGGGCTCACCCCTCCACTTT.

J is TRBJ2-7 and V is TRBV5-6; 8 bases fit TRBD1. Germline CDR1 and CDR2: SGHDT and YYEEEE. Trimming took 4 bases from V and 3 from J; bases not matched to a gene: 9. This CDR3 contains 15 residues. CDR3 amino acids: CASSAGQGLRYEQYF. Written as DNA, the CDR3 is TGTGCCAGCAGCGCTGGACAGGGTCTTCGCTACGAGCAGTACTTC.

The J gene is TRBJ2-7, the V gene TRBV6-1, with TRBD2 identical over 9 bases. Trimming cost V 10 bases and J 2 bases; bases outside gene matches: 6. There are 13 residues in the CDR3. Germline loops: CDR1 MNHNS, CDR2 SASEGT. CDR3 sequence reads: CAISGSLPYEQYF. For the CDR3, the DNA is TGTGCCATTAGCGGGAGTCTCCCCTACGAGCAGTACTTC.

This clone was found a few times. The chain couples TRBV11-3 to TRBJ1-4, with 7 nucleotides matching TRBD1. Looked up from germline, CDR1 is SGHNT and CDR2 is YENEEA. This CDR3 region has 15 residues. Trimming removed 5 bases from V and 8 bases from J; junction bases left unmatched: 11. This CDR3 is CASSATTGTLEKLFF. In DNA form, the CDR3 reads TGTGCCAGCAGCGCAACGACAGGGACGTTAGAAAAACTGTTTTTT.

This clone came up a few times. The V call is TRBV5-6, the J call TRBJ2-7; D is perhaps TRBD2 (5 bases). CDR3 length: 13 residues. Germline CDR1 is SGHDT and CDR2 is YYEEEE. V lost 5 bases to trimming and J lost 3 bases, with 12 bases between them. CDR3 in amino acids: CASRAGINYEQYF. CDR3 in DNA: TGTGCCAGCAGGGCCGGGATAAACTACGAGCAGTACTTC.

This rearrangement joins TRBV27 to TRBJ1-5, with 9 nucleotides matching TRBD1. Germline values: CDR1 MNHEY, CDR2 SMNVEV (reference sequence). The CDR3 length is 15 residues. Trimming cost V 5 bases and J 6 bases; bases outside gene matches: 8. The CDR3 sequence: CASSPYGQGSQPQHF. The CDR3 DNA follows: TGTGCCAGCAGTCCCTACGGACAGGGGAGTCAGCCCCAGCATTTT.

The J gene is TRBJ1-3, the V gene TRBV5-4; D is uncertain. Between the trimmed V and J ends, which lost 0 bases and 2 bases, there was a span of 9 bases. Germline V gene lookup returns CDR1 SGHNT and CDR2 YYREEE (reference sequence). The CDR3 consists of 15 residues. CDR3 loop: CASSLGPPTGNTIYF. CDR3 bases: TGTGCCAGCAGCTTGGGGCCCCCCACTGGAAACACCATATATTTT. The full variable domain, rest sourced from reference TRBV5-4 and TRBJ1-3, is ETGVTQSPTHLIKTRGQQVTLRCSSQSGHNTVSWYQQALGQGPQFIFQYYREEENGRGNFPPRFSGLQFPNYSSELNVNALELDDSALYLCASSLGPPTGNTIYFGEGSWLTVV.

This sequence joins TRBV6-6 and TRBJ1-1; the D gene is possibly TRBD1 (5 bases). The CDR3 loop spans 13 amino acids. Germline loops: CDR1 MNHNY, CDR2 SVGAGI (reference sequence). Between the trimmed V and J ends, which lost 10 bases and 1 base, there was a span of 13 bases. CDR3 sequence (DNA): TGTGCCACTATGGGGCCAGAGAACACTGAAGCTTTCTTT. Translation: CATMGPENTEAFF.

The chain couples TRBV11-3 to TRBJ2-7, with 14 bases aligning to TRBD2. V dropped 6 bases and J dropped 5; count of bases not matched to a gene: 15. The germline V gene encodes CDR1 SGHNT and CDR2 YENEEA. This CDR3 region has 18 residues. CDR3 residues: CASSDGTSGGSPLDEQYF. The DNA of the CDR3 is TGTGCCAGCAGTGATGGGACTAGCGGGGGATCCCCCCTCGACGAGCAGTACTTC.

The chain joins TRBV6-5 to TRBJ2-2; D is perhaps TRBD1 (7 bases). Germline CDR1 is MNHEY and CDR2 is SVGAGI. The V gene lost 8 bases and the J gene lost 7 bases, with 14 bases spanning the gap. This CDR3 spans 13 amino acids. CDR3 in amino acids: CASRRGRDGELFF. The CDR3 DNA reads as TGTGCCAGCCGGAGGGGGCGGGACGGGGAGCTGTTTTTT.

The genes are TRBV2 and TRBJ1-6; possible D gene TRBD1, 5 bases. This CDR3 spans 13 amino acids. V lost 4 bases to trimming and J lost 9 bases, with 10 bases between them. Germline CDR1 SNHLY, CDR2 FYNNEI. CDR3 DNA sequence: TGTGCCAGCAGTGTTAAGGGGATTTCACCCCTCCACTTT. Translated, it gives CASSVKGISPLHF. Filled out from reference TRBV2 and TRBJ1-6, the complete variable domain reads EPEVTQTPSHQVTQMGQEVILRCVPISNHLYFYWYRQILGQKVEFLVSFYNNEISEKSEIFDDQFSVERPDGSNFTLKIRSTKLEDSAMYFCASSVKGISPLHFGNGTRLTVT.

This CDR3 reads CAWSPWDRVGREQFF. The CDR3 DNA reads as TGTGCCTGGAGTCCCTGGGACAGGGTAGGTCGTGAGCAGTTCTTC. The rearrangement uses TRBV30 and TRBJ2-1; 9 bases match TRBD1. Germline V gene data show CDR1 as GTSNPN and CDR2 as SVGIG (reference sequence). V shed 2 bases, J shed 9 bases, and the junction held 11 bases outside the gene matches. This CDR3 has 15 residues. The complete variable domain, with remaining parts taken from reference TRBV30 and TRBJ2-1, reads SQTIHQWPATLVQPVGSPLSLECTVEGTSNPNLYWYRQAAGRGLQLLFYSVGIGQISSEVPQNLSASRPQDRQFILSSKKLLLSDSGFYLCAWSPWDRVGREQFFGPGTRLTVL.

The CDR3 loop is CASSQDRGMNTEAFF. The CDR3, as DNA: TGTGCCAGCAGTCAAGACAGGGGTATGAACACTGAAGCTTTCTTT. This rearrangement joins TRBV6-5 to TRBJ1-1; 8 bases agree with TRBD1. The ends lost 5 bases at V and 0 bases at J; junction bases unmatched: 5. This CDR3 region has 15 residues. From germline, CDR1 is MNHEY and CDR2 SVGAGI.

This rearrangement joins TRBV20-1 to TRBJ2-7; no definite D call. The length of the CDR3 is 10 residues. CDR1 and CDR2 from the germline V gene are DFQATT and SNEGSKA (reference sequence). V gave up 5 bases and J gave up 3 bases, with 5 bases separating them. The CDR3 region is CSAVNYEQYF. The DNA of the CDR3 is TGCAGTGCTGTAAACTACGAGCAGTACTTC.

This CDR3 is CASSGTGKETQYF. CDR3 in DNA: TGTGCCAGCTCCGGGACAGGGAAAGAGACCCAGTACTTC. The chain uses TRBV6-1 and TRBJ2-5; 9 bases fit TRBD1. The V gene end was trimmed by 8 bases and the J gene end by 3 bases; junction bases not matched to a gene: 4. The germline V gene encodes CDR1 MNHNS and CDR2 SASEGT. The CDR3 consists of 13 residues.

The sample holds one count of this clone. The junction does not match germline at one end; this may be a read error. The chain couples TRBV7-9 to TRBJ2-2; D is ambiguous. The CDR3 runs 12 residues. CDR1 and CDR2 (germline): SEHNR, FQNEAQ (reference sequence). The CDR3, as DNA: TGTTCCAGCAGCTCTCTTACCGGGGAGCTGTTTTTT. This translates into CSSSSLTGELFF.

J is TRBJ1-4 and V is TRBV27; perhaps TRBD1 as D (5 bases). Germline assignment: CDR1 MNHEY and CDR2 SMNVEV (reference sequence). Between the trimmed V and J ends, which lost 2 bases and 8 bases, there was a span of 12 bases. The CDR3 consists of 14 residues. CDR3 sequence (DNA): TGTGCCAGCAGTTTACAGGGTGCCGGGGAAAAACTGTTTTTT. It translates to CASSLQGAGEKLFF.